Below, 24 T cell receptor beta chains from the same sample are listed, as sequenced in a study of blood T cell repertoires in COVID-19. The data were produced by immunoSEQ multiplex PCR, yet TCRdb's version contains in-frame clones alone and is incomplete. Of about 320,000 clones in the sample, over 85% are singletons; the top ten hold around 2.5%. Source material: PBMCs or T cells enriched from blood (not recorded which). Source of these receptors: a man in his fifties or sixties who had recovered from COVID-19.

The V gene is TRBV2, the J gene TRBJ1-5; D is unresolved. This CDR3 has 14 amino acids. From germline, CDR1 is SNHLY and CDR2 FYNNEI. The germline V and J ends were trimmed by 6 bases and 0 bases, with 9 bases remaining between them. The CDR3 reads CASSWRNSNQPQHF. The CDR3 DNA reads TGTGCCAGCAGCTGGAGAAATAGCAATCAGCCCCAGCATTTT.

The chain is built from TRBV2 and TRBJ1-2; D call uncertain. The CDR3 totals 11 residues. Germline-derived CDR1 and CDR2 are SNHLY and FYNNEI. V was trimmed by 6 bases and J by 7 bases, leaving 9 bases between them. In DNA, the CDR3 is TGTGCCAGCAGAGGACTTAGTGGCTACACCTTC. Protein product: CASRGLSGYTF.

The chain employs TRBV13 and TRBJ2-7; D is possibly TRBD2 (5 bases). CDR1 PRHDT and CDR2 FYEKMQ come from the germline V gene (reference sequence). The CDR3 extends over 17 amino acids. Trimming pared 4 bases from V and 5 bases from J, leaving 24 bases between. The CDR3 region is CASSSSGSGGWADEQYF. CDR3 nucleotides: TGTGCCAGCAGCTCGTCCGGGTCAGGCGGGTGGGCGGACGAGCAGTACTTC.

Only one count was recorded for this clone. The genes are TRBV11-3 and TRBJ2-1; maybe TRBD2 (7 bases). The germline gives CDR1 SGHNT, CDR2 YENEEA. The V and J ends lost 1 base and 4 bases respectively, with 20 bases between them. The length of the CDR3 is 18 residues. The chain's CDR3 is CASSLAGGGIRGYNEQFF. The CDR3 region has the DNA TGTGCCAGCAGCTTAGCTGGCGGGGGCATTAGGGGATACAATGAGCAGTTCTTC.

The chain couples TRBV4-3 to TRBJ1-3; D gene ambiguous. V was trimmed by 3 bases and J by 0 bases, leaving 15 bases between them. Germline V gives CDR1 LGHNA, CDR2 YSLEER. The CDR3 sequence is 17 residues long. This chain's CDR3 is CASSHGLLSSSGNTIYF. CDR3 nucleotide sequence: TGCGCCAGCAGCCACGGACTTCTCTCAAGCTCTGGAAACACCATATATTTT.

The rearrangement links TRBV6-5 to TRBJ1-2; TRBD1 agrees at 7 bases. Germline V gene lookup returns CDR1 MNHEY and CDR2 SVGAGI. CDR3 length equals 13 residues. V lost 7 bases to trimming and J lost 7 bases; unmatched junction nucleotides: 9. This CDR3 reads CASKERQGGGYTF. The CDR3 nucleotides read TGTGCCAGCAAGGAGAGACAGGGAGGTGGCTACACCTTC.

This chain uses TRBV7-9 with TRBJ2-2, with TRBD2 matching over 11 bases. This CDR3 contains 17 residues. With V trimmed by 2 bases and J by 5 bases, 7 bases remained unmatched. Germline loops: CDR1 SEHNR, CDR2 FQNEAQ (reference sequence). The CDR3 loop is CASSLPTSGSVTGELFF. The CDR3, as DNA: TGTGCCAGCAGCTTACCCACTAGCGGGAGTGTAACCGGGGAGCTGTTTTTT.

This rearrangement joins TRBV9 to TRBJ1-3; possible D gene TRBD1, 6 bases. The V end was cut by 4 bases, the J end by 0 bases, with 17 bases between. CDR3 size: 17 residues. Germline CDR1 and CDR2: SGDLS and YYNGEE. CDR3 bases: TGTGCCAGCAGCTTTCTAGGGACACGGGACTCTGGAAACACCATATATTTT. As protein: CASSFLGTRDSGNTIYF.

The rearrangement uses TRBV7-8 and TRBJ2-1, with 9 bases lining up with TRBD1. The CDR3 covers 16 residues. Germline V gives CDR1 SGHVS, CDR2 FQNEAQ. Trimming at V came to 2 bases and at J to 4 bases, leaving 6 bases not matched to a gene. DNA for the CDR3: TGTGCCAGCAGCTTACGCCGGGACAGGGTATACAATGAGCAGTTCTTC. Its protein is CASSLRRDRVYNEQFF.

J is TRBJ1-3 and V is TRBV5-8; maybe TRBD1 (6 bases). V was pared by 4 bases and J by 0 bases, with 14 bases between. Germline V gene data show CDR1 as SGHTS and CDR2 as YDEGEE. This CDR3 region has 16 residues. The CDR3 sequence is CASSRGPGDSGNTIYF. The CDR3 bases are TGTGCCAGCAGCCGCGGACCAGGGGACTCTGGAAACACCATATATTTT.

This clone was seen just once. The chain recombines TRBV4-1 with TRBJ2-1; the match to TRBD2 covers 9 bases. Germline loops: CDR1 MGHRA, CDR2 YSYEKL. CDR3 length: 15 amino acids. Unmatched junction bases numbered 5, after V lost 1 base and J lost 7 bases. The CDR3 region has the DNA TGCGCCAGCAGCCAAGCCCTAGCGGGAAATAATGAGCAGTTCTTC. Translation gives CASSQALAGNNEQFF.

A single count supports this clone. The V call is TRBV9, the J call TRBJ2-7; D is unresolved. The germline V gene has CDR1 SGDLS and CDR2 YYNGEE. The CDR3 extends over 14 amino acids. Trimming removed 0 bases at V and 6 bases at J, with 13 bases between. The CDR3 region has the DNA TGTGCCAGCAGCGTAGAATGGGCAGCCTCCGAGCAGTACTTC. This encodes CASSVEWAASEQYF. Filled out from reference TRBV9 and TRBJ2-7, the complete variable domain reads DSGVTQTPKHLITATGQRVTLRCSPRSGDLSVYWYQQSLDQGLQFLIQYYNGEERAKGNILERFSAQQFPDLHSELNLSSLELGDSALYFCASSVEWAASEQYFGPGTRLTVT.

The rearrangement joins TRBV5-1 to TRBJ2-3; possibly TRBD2 for D (5 bases). The CDR3 extends over 15 amino acids. V was trimmed by 4 bases and J by 4 bases, leaving 16 bases between them. Germline V lookup: CDR1 SGHRS, CDR2 YFSETQ. The chain's CDR3 is CASSRGGGEADTQYF. CDR3 DNA: TGCGCCAGCAGCCGCGGCGGAGGAGAGGCAGATACGCAGTATTTT.

For the CDR3, the DNA is TGTGCCAGCTCACTCGGACAGGGGGAAAGAGGTCAGCCCCAGCATTTT. It yields the protein CASSLGQGERGQPQHF. The chain is built from TRBV18 and TRBJ1-5, with 10 bases that match TRBD1. J gave up 6 bases and V 4 bases, and 9 bases lay outside the gene matches. Germline CDR1 and CDR2: KGHSH and LQKENI. The CDR3 spans 16 residues.

V is TRBV6-1 and J is TRBJ1-3; no firm D call. Trimming cost V 2 bases and J 2 bases, with 4 bases left between them. The V gene's germline CDR1 is MNHNS and CDR2 SASEGT. The CDR3 extends over 13 amino acids. CDR3 sequence: CASSENTGNTIYF. The CDR3 DNA reads as TGTGCCAGCAGTGAAAACACTGGAAACACCATATATTTT.

The chain carries TRBV29-1 and TRBJ1-1, with 12 bases identical to TRBD1. Germline V lookup: CDR1 SQVTM, CDR2 ANQGSEA. V shed 5 bases and J 4 bases; nucleotides not matched to a gene: 5. The CDR3 consists of 14 residues. The CDR3 sequence: CSVYGTGGPTEAFF. The CDR3 DNA is TGCAGCGTTTATGGGACAGGGGGCCCCACTGAAGCTTTCTTT.

This clone was found once. V usage is TRBV5-1 and J usage is TRBJ1-2, with 9 nucleotides matching TRBD1. The J segment lost 2 bases and the V segment lost 4 bases, leaving 6 bases of the junction unmatched. This CDR3 has 15 amino acids. CDR1 and CDR2 from the germline V gene are SGHRS and YFSETQ. CDR3 nucleotide sequence: TGCGCCAGCAGCGCCGGACAGGGGAAGAACTATGGCTACACCTTC. Protein sequence: CASSAGQGKNYGYTF.

This clone was observed at least ten times. V is TRBV30 and J is TRBJ2-7; TRBD1 aligns across 9 bases. The CDR3 sequence is 14 residues long. Germline assignment: CDR1 GTSNPN and CDR2 SVGIG (reference sequence). V dropped 1 base and J dropped 3; count of bases not matched to a gene: 4. The CDR3 is CAWSEGQGNYEQYF. For the CDR3, the DNA is TGTGCCTGGAGTGAGGGACAGGGTAACTACGAGCAGTACTTC. The full variable domain, its missing parts supplied by reference TRBV30 and TRBJ2-7, is SQTIHQWPATLVQPVGSPLSLECTVEGTSNPNLYWYRQAAGRGLQLLFYSVGIGQISSEVPQNLSASRPQDRQFILSSKKLLLSDSGFYLCAWSEGQGNYEQYFGPGTRLTVT.

The chain recombines TRBV18 with TRBJ1-3, with D maybe TRBD1 (5 bases). The CDR3 is 15 residues long. V was pared by 0 bases and J by 7 bases, with 13 bases between. Germline V gene lookup returns CDR1 KGHSH and CDR2 LQKENI. The CDR3 region is CASSPPSGLGNTIYF. CDR3 coding DNA: TGTGCCAGCTCACCACCGTCAGGGTTGGGCAACACCATATATTTT.

This chain links TRBV4-3 with TRBJ2-2; D ambiguous. The germline V gene has CDR1 LGHNA and CDR2 YSLEER. V shed 0 bases and J shed 5 bases, with 10 bases lying between them. This CDR3 is 15 amino acids long. The CDR3 loop reads CASSQDNLRTGELFF. For the CDR3, the DNA is TGCGCCAGCAGCCAAGATAACCTAAGAACCGGGGAGCTGTTTTTT.

This clone was seen only a few times. The chain carries TRBV11-2 and TRBJ2-3, with TRBD2 identical over 10 bases. The CDR3 has 15 amino acids. V gave up 6 bases and J gave up 6 bases; unmatched junction bases: 9. Germline V gene sequence: CDR1 SGHAT, CDR2 FQNNGV. The CDR3 coding sequence is TGTGCCAGCAGACGTCTAGCGGGAGTCTCTGATACGCAGTATTTT. Its protein is CASRRLAGVSDTQYF.

The chain joins TRBV7-9 to TRBJ1-5; the match to TRBD1 covers 8 bases. V lost 5 bases to trimming and J lost 5 bases; unmatched junction nucleotides: 5. This CDR3 spans 14 amino acids. CDR1 is SEHNR, CDR2 FQNEAQ, per germline (reference sequence). The CDR3 region is CASSPTGGDQPQHF. CDR3 sequence (DNA): TGTGCCAGCAGCCCCACAGGGGGAGATCAGCCCCAGCATTTT.

This rearrangement joins TRBV4-2 to TRBJ2-7; 10 bases match TRBD2. Germline CDR1 reads LGHNA; CDR2 reads YNFKEQ. Trimming at V came to 0 bases and at J to 1 base, leaving 9 bases not matched to a gene. The CDR3 is made up of 18 amino acids. CDR3 sequence: CASSQEMGLAGVSYEQYF. CDR3 DNA sequence: TGTGCCAGCAGCCAAGAGATGGGTCTAGCGGGGGTATCCTACGAGCAGTACTTC.

CDR3 protein: CASREGWQASYEQYF. CDR3 sequence (DNA): TGTGCCAGCAGGGAGGGGTGGCAGGCCTCCTACGAGCAGTACTTC. This chain connects TRBV6-5 to TRBJ2-7; possible D gene TRBD2, 6 bases. Germline V CDR1 and CDR2: MNHEY, SVGAGI. The CDR3 covers 15 residues. The germline V and J ends were trimmed by 6 bases and 0 bases, with 15 bases remaining between them.